Shown below are 10 T cell receptor beta chains from a single sample sequenced in a study of T-cell reconstitution after alpha-beta-depleted transplantation in children. This sample's TCRbeta library carried unique molecular identifier barcodes. TCRdb independently ran MiXCR on the PCR reads; one entry per CDR3 protein. The data contain 750,000 to 950,000 distinct CDR3 sequences, roughly 15% of them seen just once; the ten biggest clones take up around 4.5%. Sample: PBMCs, mostly from graft donor cells, taken 360 days after TCRalphabeta/CD19-depleted stem cell transplant. These receptors were obtained from a male patient aged 10 to 17 who had a stem cell transplant for acute lymphoblastic leukemia, so the T cells may come from the graft donor.

J is TRBJ1-1 and V is TRBV7-3; D possibly corresponds to TRBD1 (5 bases). Germline V gene sequence: CDR1 SGHTA, CDR2 FQGTGA. The CDR3 loop spans 13 amino acids. The V and J ends lost 4 bases and 7 bases respectively, with 13 bases between them. The CDR3 here is CASSSGGGGEAFF. The CDR3 region has the DNA TGTGCCAGCAGCTCTGGGGGTGGTGGTGAAGCTTTCTTT. Together with reference TRBV7-3 and TRBJ1-1, the CDR3 gives the full variable domain: GAGVSQTPSNKVTEKGKYVELRCDPISGHTALYWYRQSLGQGPEFLIYFQGTGAADDSGLPNDRFFAVRPEGSVSTLKIQRTERGDSAVYLCASSSGGGGEAFFGQGTRLTVV.

The J gene is TRBJ2-1, the V gene TRBV6-5, with D possibly being TRBD1 or TRBD2 (5 bases each). The V gene lost 2 bases and the J gene lost 4 bases, with 9 bases spanning the gap. CDR1 is MNHEY and CDR2 is SVGAGI in the germline V gene. The CDR3 covers 14 residues. The CDR3 is CASSYGGVYNEQFF. CDR3 nucleotides: TGTGCCAGCAGTTACGGGGGAGTGTACAATGAGCAGTTCTTC.

This clonotype was observed a few times. This rearrangement joins TRBV12-3 or TRBV12-4 to TRBJ2-3; 8 nucleotides agree with TRBD2. The CDR3 loop spans 17 amino acids. The V and J ends lost 4 bases and 0 bases, in that order; junction bases with no gene match: 9. CDR3 in amino acids: CASSSGTRDSSTDTQYF. CDR3 sequence (DNA): TGTGCCAGCAGTTCCGGGACTAGGGATTCTAGCACAGATACGCAGTATTTT.

The table lists this clonotype with a few counts. CDR3 coding DNA: TGTGCCAGCACATCGACAGGGCCAGATACGCAGTATTTT. It translates to CASTSTGPDTQYF. The rearrangement links TRBV7-4 to TRBJ2-3, with 7 bases aligning to TRBD1. Trimming removed 7 bases from V and 4 bases from J; junction bases left unmatched: 5. Germline V gene data show CDR1 as SGHVT and CDR2 as SQSDAQ. The CDR3 extends over 13 amino acids.

This rearrangement joins TRBV12-3 or TRBV12-4 to TRBJ2-3; tentatively, D is TRBD2 (5 bases). The CDR3 consists of 15 residues. Trimming took 2 bases from V and 0 from J, leaving 9 bases between them. The CDR3 coding sequence is TGTGCCAGCAGTTTATTGCGGGTGAGCACAGATACGCAGTATTTT. Protein product: CASSLLRVSTDTQYF.

This clonotype was seen only a few times. This chain links TRBV29-1 with TRBJ2-2, with TRBD2 identical over 9 bases. The CDR3 runs to 15 residues. CDR1 is SQVTM and CDR2 is ANQGSEA in the germline V gene. The V gene end was trimmed by 4 bases and the J gene end by 7 bases; junction bases not matched to a gene: 10. In DNA, the CDR3 is TGCAGCGTTGGGCCCCTAGCGGGATTCGGCGGGGAGCTGTTTTTT. Amino acid sequence: CSVGPLAGFGGELFF.

This clonotype has more than one count but fewer than ten. The chain links TRBV7-2 to TRBJ2-5, with D perhaps matching TRBD2 (6 bases). Germline V CDR1 and CDR2: SGHTA, FQGNSA. The length of the CDR3 is 15 residues. V lost 1 base, J lost 1 base, and 10 bases lay in between. The CDR3 reads CASSLGRGTQETQYF. The CDR3, as DNA: TGTGCCAGCAGCTTAGGTCGCGGGACCCAAGAGACCCAGTACTTC.

This sequence joins TRBV20-1 and TRBJ2-7; TRBD1 or TRBD2 may be the D gene (5 bases each). Trimming took 8 bases from V and 2 from J, leaving 10 bases between them. In germline, CDR1 is DFQATT, CDR2 SNEGSKA (reference sequence). This CDR3 comprises 11 residues. The CDR3 nucleotides are TGCAGTTGGGGGTGGACCTACGAGCAGTACTTC. Protein sequence: CSWGWTYEQYF.

To note about this clonotype: One junction end does not reproduce the germline sequence, and a read error may be involved. The V call is TRBV5-4, the J call TRBJ2-1; TRBD1 aligns across 11 bases. Germline assignment: CDR1 SGHNT and CDR2 YYREEE (reference sequence). CDR3 length equals 16 residues. The CDR3 DNA reads as TGTGCCAGCAGCTTGCCCGGGACAGGGGGGTGGAATGGGCAGTTCTTC. Residues: CASSLPGTGGWNGQFF.

This clonotype came up many times. The rearrangement uses TRBV4-1 and TRBJ2-5, with TRBD2 as a possible D gene (5 bases). Germline CDR1 and CDR2: MGHRA and YSYEKL. Trimming stripped 1 base from V and 2 bases from J, with 20 bases between. This CDR3 has 18 amino acids. In DNA form, the CDR3 reads TGCGCCAGCAGCCAAGCTGTTCGGGGAGTTGGAGGACAAGAGACCCAGTACTTC. This codes for CASSQAVRGVGGQETQYF.